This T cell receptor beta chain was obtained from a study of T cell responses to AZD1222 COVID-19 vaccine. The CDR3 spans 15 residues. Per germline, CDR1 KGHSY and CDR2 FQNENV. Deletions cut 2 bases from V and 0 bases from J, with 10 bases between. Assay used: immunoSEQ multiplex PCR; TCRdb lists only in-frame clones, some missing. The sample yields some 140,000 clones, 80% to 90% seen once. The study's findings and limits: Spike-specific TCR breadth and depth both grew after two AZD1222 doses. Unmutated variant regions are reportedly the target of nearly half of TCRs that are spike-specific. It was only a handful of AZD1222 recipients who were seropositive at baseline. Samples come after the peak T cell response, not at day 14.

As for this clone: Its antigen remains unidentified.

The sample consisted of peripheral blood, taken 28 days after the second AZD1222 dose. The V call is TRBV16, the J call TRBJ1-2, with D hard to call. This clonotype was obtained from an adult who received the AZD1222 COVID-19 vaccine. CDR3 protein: CASSQASAANYGYTF. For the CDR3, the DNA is TGTGCCAGCAGCCAAGCAAGTGCGGCTAACTATGGCTACACCTTC. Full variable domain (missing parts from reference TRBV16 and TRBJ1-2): GEEVAQTPKHLVRGEGQKAKLYCAPIKGHSYVFWYQQVLKNEFKFLISFQNENVFDETGMPKERFSAKCLPNSPCSLEIQATKLEDSAVYFCASSQASAANYGYTFGSGTRLTVV.